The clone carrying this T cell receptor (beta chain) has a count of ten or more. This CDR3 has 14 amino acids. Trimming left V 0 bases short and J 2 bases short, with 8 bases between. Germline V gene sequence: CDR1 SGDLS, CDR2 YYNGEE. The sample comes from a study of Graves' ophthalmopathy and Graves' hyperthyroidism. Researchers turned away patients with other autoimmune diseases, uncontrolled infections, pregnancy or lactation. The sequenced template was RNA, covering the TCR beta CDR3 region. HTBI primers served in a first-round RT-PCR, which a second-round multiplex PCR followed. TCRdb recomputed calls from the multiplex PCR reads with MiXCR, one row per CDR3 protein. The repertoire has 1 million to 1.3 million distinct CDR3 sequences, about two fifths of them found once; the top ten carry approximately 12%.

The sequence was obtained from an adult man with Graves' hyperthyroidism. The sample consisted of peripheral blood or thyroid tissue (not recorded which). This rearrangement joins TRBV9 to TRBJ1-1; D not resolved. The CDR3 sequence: CASSVANKNTEAFF. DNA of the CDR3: TGTGCCAGCAGCGTAGCTAACAAAAACACTGAAGCTTTCTTT.